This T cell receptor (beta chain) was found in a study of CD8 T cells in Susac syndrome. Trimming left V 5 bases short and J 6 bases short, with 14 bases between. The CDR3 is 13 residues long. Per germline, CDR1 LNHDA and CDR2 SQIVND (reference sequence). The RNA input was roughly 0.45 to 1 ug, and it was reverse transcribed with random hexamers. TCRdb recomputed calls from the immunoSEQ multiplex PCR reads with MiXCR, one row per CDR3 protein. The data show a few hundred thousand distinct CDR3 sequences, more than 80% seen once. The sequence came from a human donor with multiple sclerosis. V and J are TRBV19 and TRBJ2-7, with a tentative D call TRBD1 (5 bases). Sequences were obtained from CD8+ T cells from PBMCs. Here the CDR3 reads CASSPGMFPEQYF. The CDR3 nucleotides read TGTGCCAGTAGTCCAGGGATGTTCCCCGAGCAGTACTTC.